The 21 T cell receptor beta chains below all came from one sample that was sequenced in a study of blood T cell repertoires in COVID-19. Assay: immunoSEQ multiplex PCR; the TCRdb copy retains only in-frame clones and omits some. There are about 240,000 clones in the sample; 82% occur only once, and 9.5% to 15% lies in the top ten. Material for sequencing was peripheral blood. The receptors derive from a woman between 55 and 75 years old with active or convalescent COVID-19.

The chain uses TRBV19 and TRBJ1-2; D ambiguous. The germline gives CDR1 LNHDA, CDR2 SQIVND (reference sequence). The CDR3 spans 12 residues. V was shortened by 10 bases and J by 10 bases, with 19 bases between the two germline ends. Written as DNA, the CDR3 is TGTGCCACTATGGGAGCCAGAACCTACTACACCTTC. As protein: CATMGARTYYTF.

The V and J genes are TRBV7-2 and TRBJ2-3; 12 bases are shared with TRBD2. V dropped 8 bases and J dropped 7; count of bases not matched to a gene: 4. This CDR3 is built from 13 residues. In germline, CDR1 is SGHTA, CDR2 FQGNSA. The CDR3 bases are TGTGCCAGCTCGACTAGCGGGGGAAATACGCAGTATTTT. Translating gives CASSTSGGNTQYF.

Worth noting for this clone: Within the sample, other DNA sequences also encode this same CDR3. This chain links TRBV5-1 with TRBJ1-1, with no clear D. The CDR3 totals 14 residues. The germline CDR1 and CDR2 sequences are SGHRS and YFSETQ. The V gene lost 1 base and the J gene lost 0 bases, with 7 bases spanning the gap. The CDR3 spells CASSLLQMNTEAFF. The CDR3 DNA reads TGCGCCAGCAGCTTGCTTCAGATGAACACTGAAGCTTTCTTT. Using reference TRBV5-1 and TRBJ1-1 for the parts outside the CDR3, the full variable domain is KAGVTQTPRYLIKTRGQQVTLSCSPISGHRSVSWYQQTPGQGLQFLFEYFSETQRNKGNFPGRFSGRQFSNSRSEMNVSTLELGDSALYLCASSLLQMNTEAFFGQGTRLTVV.

J is TRBJ2-1 and V is TRBV3-1 (or the pseudogene TRBV3-2); the match to TRBD2 covers 11 bases. CDR3 length equals 16 residues. J gave up 4 bases and V 7 bases, and 9 bases lay outside the gene matches. In germline, CDR1 is LGHDT, CDR2 YNNKEL (reference sequence). The CDR3 sequence: CASKGSSGGPYNEQFF. CDR3 nucleotides: TGTGCCAGCAAAGGGTCTAGCGGGGGGCCTTACAATGAGCAGTTCTTC.

This chain connects TRBV10-3 to TRBJ1-2; D gene ambiguous. CDR1 is ENHRY, CDR2 SYGVKD, per germline. The CDR3 covers 14 residues. The V and J ends lost 0 bases and 4 bases respectively, with 9 bases between them. CDR3 sequence (DNA): TGTGCCATCAGTGAGTCTGCTCTCGGCTATGGCTACACCTTC. It encodes CAISESALGYGYTF.

The genes are TRBV5-1 and TRBJ2-2, with 10 bases that match TRBD2. This CDR3 spans 16 amino acids. CDR1 SGHRS and CDR2 YFSETQ come from the germline V gene. V shed 4 bases, J shed 3 bases, and the junction held 6 bases outside the gene matches. This CDR3 is CASSATSGVYTGELFF. The DNA of the CDR3 is TGCGCCAGCAGCGCCACTAGCGGGGTCTACACCGGGGAGCTGTTTTTT.

The rearrangement links TRBV7-9 to TRBJ1-2; TRBD1 agrees at 8 bases. This CDR3 comprises 13 residues. Germline V gene lookup returns CDR1 SEHNR and CDR2 FQNEAQ (reference sequence). V gave up 1 base and J gave up 8 bases; unmatched junction bases: 3. The CDR3 region is CASSLGRGQGYTF. The CDR3 DNA reads TGTGCCAGCAGCTTAGGCAGGGGGCAGGGCTACACCTTC.

The V gene is TRBV3-1 (or the pseudogene TRBV3-2), the J gene TRBJ1-5, with no clear D. With 0 bases removed from V and 0 bases from J, the gap between germline ends came to 18 bases. CDR1 and CDR2 from the germline V gene are LGHDT and YNNKEL (reference sequence). The CDR3 is 19 amino acids. CDR3 in DNA: TGTGCCAGCAGCCAAGATGAATCCGGACGGACTAATAGCAATCAGCCCCAGCATTTT. Its protein is CASSQDESGRTNSNQPQHF.

This clone was counted once. The V call is TRBV5-1, the J call TRBJ2-2, with D perhaps matching TRBD1 (5 bases). Trimming shortened V by 5 bases and J by 1 base, and 12 bases separated the two germline ends. CDR1 is SGHRS and CDR2 is YFSETQ in the germline V gene. The CDR3 sequence is 15 residues long. The CDR3 region has the DNA TGCGCCAGCAGGGTGGTAGGACAGAACACCGGGGAGCTGTTTTTT. Encoded protein: CASRVVGQNTGELFF.

This clone was detected once. The CDR3 is CASSYYRPARETQYF. CDR3 coding DNA: TGTGCCAGCAGTTACTACAGGCCGGCCCGAGAGACCCAGTACTTC. The chain combines TRBV6-6 with TRBJ2-5; D possibly corresponds to TRBD1 (5 bases). CDR3 length: 15 residues. CDR1 is MNHNY and CDR2 is SVGAGI in the germline V gene (reference sequence). Between the trimmed V and J ends, which lost 1 base and 4 bases, there was a span of 13 bases.

The rearrangement joins TRBV2 to TRBJ2-2; 12 nucleotides align to TRBD2. J gave up 6 bases and V 3 bases, and 2 bases lay outside the gene matches. The CDR3 length is 15 residues. CDR1 is SNHLY and CDR2 is FYNNEI in the germline V gene. Written as DNA, the CDR3 is TGTGCCAGCAGTGAGGCTAGCGGGGGGGCCGGGGAGCTGTTTTTT. Amino acids: CASSEASGGAGELFF. Based on the CDR3 plus reference TRBV2 and TRBJ2-2, the full variable domain is EPEVTQTPSHQVTQMGQEVILRCVPISNHLYFYWYRQILGQKVEFLVSFYNNEISEKSEIFDDQFSVERPDGSNFTLKIRSTKLEDSAMYFCASSEASGGAGELFFGEGSRLTVL.

The gene calls are TRBV5-6 and TRBJ2-3, with 10 bases that match TRBD2. CDR1 and CDR2 from the germline V gene are SGHDT and YYEEEE. Unmatched junction bases numbered 9, after V lost 4 bases and J lost 4 bases. The CDR3 spans 16 residues. The CDR3 DNA follows: TGTGCCAGCAGCAGTTACTCCGGGACTAGCGCAGATACGCAGTATTTT. It is translated as CASSSYSGTSADTQYF.

V and J are TRBV18 and TRBJ2-3; D might be TRBD2 (5 bases). The germline V gene encodes CDR1 KGHSH and CDR2 LQKENI. The CDR3 is 15 amino acids. V lost 2 bases to trimming and J lost 1 base, with 10 bases between them. The CDR3 spells CASSPGPAGTDTQYF. DNA of the CDR3: TGTGCCAGCTCACCAGGGCCAGCGGGCACAGATACGCAGTATTTT.

The chain joins TRBV6-5 to TRBJ1-1; 7 bases align to TRBD1. Germline-derived CDR1 and CDR2 are MNHEY and SVGAGI. CDR3 size: 14 residues. The V gene end was trimmed by 8 bases and the J gene end by 1 base; junction bases not matched to a gene: 7. CDR3 bases: TGTGCCAGCTCGAGACAGGGACAGAACACTGAAGCTTTCTTT. This codes for CASSRQGQNTEAFF.

The chain is built from TRBV10-3 and TRBJ2-3; 11 bases line up with TRBD1. The germline V gene has CDR1 ENHRY and CDR2 SYGVKD. The ends lost 3 bases at V and 0 bases at J; junction bases unmatched: 2. This CDR3 has 16 amino acids. Here the CDR3 reads CAISEGTGGSTDTQYF. CDR3 DNA sequence: TGTGCCATCAGTGAAGGGACAGGGGGTAGCACAGATACGCAGTATTTT.

The genes are TRBV7-8 and TRBJ2-4; 10 bases line up with TRBD1. CDR1 and CDR2 from the germline V gene are SGHVS and FQNEAQ. CDR3 length equals 15 residues. V gave up 5 bases and J gave up 9 bases; unmatched junction bases: 10. The CDR3 bases are TGTGCCAGCAGCCAACCCGACAGGGGGCTTTTCATTCAGTACTTC. Translation: CASSQPDRGLFIQYF.

The chain uses TRBV5-1 and TRBJ2-7, with D hard to call. V was pared by 1 base and J by 2 bases, with 10 bases between. The CDR3 is made up of 14 amino acids. CDR1 is SGHRS and CDR2 is YFSETQ in the germline V gene. The CDR3: CASSLSGNPYEQYF. The CDR3 DNA reads as TGCGCCAGCAGCTTGTCGGGTAACCCCTACGAGCAGTACTTC.

This clone showed up just a few times. The chain joins TRBV11-2 to TRBJ2-7; 8 positions match TRBD2. Germline-derived CDR1 and CDR2 are SGHAT and FQNNGV. Trimming at V came to 3 bases and at J to 2 bases, leaving 12 bases not matched to a gene. The CDR3 extends over 17 amino acids. The CDR3 loop is CASSFIGGGIGTYEQYF. The CDR3 nucleotides are TGTGCCAGCAGCTTCATCGGCGGGGGGATTGGGACCTACGAGCAGTACTTC.

The CDR3 loop is CASSLVSGGLRTGDEQYF. Written as DNA, the CDR3 is TGCGCCAGCAGCTTGGTTAGCGGGGGACTCAGGACTGGCGACGAGCAGTACTTC. The J gene is TRBJ2-7, the V gene TRBV5-1; 9 bases agree with TRBD2. The CDR3 is 18 residues long. Germline lookup yields CDR1 SGHRS and CDR2 YFSETQ. The V gene end was trimmed by 0 bases and the J gene end by 5 bases; junction bases not matched to a gene: 15.

The rearrangement uses TRBV7-2 and TRBJ2-2, with 7 bases identical to TRBD1. Germline V gene data show CDR1 as SGHTA and CDR2 as FQGNSA. V trimming: 5 bases; J trimming: 13 bases; junction bases outside the gene matches: 7. This CDR3 has 12 amino acids. The CDR3 nucleotides read TGTGCCAGCAGCCTTGACCGGGACAGGCTGTTTTTT. Protein product: CASSLDRDRLFF.

V is TRBV14 and J is TRBJ2-4; no definite D call. Germline V lookup: CDR1 SGHDN, CDR2 FVKESK. CDR3 size: 14 residues. The V end was cut by 6 bases, the J end by 0 bases, with 9 bases between. DNA for the CDR3: TGTGCCAGCAGGGAGCTTTCAGCCAAAAACATTCAGTACTTC. It encodes CASRELSAKNIQYF. The variable domain in full, completed from reference TRBV14 and TRBJ2-4, reads EAGVTQFPSHSVIEKGQTVTLRCDPISGHDNLYWYRRVMGKEIKFLLHFVKESKQDESGMPNNRFLAERTGGTYSTLKVQPAELEDSGVYFCASRELSAKNIQYFGAGTRLSVL.